Presented here are 28 T cell receptor beta chains from one specimen sequenced in a study of T cells after yellow fever vaccination. TCRdb redid the calling of the 5' RACE reads with MiXCR, one entry per CDR3 protein. The table shows about 300,000 distinct CDR3 sequences, with 7.5% to 9% occurring only once. The sequences come from CD4+ T cells sorted from PBMCs, collected 5 days after the yellow fever booster vaccination. Source of these receptors: a man aged 18 to 35 who received the YFV17D yellow fever vaccine.

This chain connects TRBV18 to TRBJ2-2; possibly TRBD2 for D (6 bases). The V and J ends lost 2 bases and 5 bases respectively, with 9 bases between them. Germline loops: CDR1 KGHSH, CDR2 LQKENI. The CDR3 loop spans 14 amino acids. CDR3 sequence reads: CASSPGLFTGELFF. CDR3 DNA sequence: TGTGCCAGCTCACCAGGACTATTTACCGGGGAGCTGTTTTTT.

V and J are TRBV6-2 or TRBV6-3 and TRBJ2-7, with D maybe TRBD1 (6 bases). The CDR3 totals 13 residues. The V end lost 7 bases, the J end lost 0 bases, and 10 bases lay between the germline ends. The germline CDR1 and CDR2 sequences are MNHEY and SVGEGT. CDR3 amino acids: CASTDRSSYEQYV. In DNA, the CDR3 is TGTGCCAGCACCGACAGGAGCTCCTACGAGCAGTACGTC.

There are a few counts of this clonotype. The rearrangement joins TRBV4-2 to TRBJ1-4; weak D call: TRBD1 (6 bases). The germline V gene has CDR1 LGHNA and CDR2 YNFKEQ. CDR3 length: 22 residues. With 0 bases removed from V and 0 bases from J, the gap between germline ends came to 26 bases. In nucleotides, the CDR3 is TGTGCCAGCAGCCAAGACCTACCGGGCGGACAGCTTCTCCGGGCAACTAATGAAAAACTGTTTTTT. Protein: CASSQDLPGGQLLRATNEKLFF.

This clonotype occurred a few times. Written as DNA, the CDR3 is TGTGCCAGCAGCTTGGTTCCGGGATCGGGCGAGCAGTACGTC. This sequence encodes CASSLVPGSGEQYV. This chain connects TRBV5-5 to TRBJ2-7; a possible D gene is TRBD2 (5 bases). Germline-derived CDR1 and CDR2 are SGHKS and YYEKEE (reference sequence). Between the trimmed V and J ends, which lost 0 bases and 6 bases, there was a span of 13 bases. The length of the CDR3 is 14 residues.

This clonotype has just a few counts. The chain combines TRBV28 with TRBJ1-4; D unresolved. This CDR3 region has 16 residues. Trimming took 3 bases from V and 8 from J, leaving 19 bases between them. Looked up from germline, CDR1 is MDHEN and CDR2 is SYDVKM. The DNA of the CDR3 is TGTGCCAGCAGTTTTATGGGGAGCTCCAAGAGGGAAAAACTGTTTTTT. Amino acid sequence: CASSFMGSSKREKLFF.

The J gene is TRBJ2-5, the V gene TRBV20-1; perhaps TRBD2 as D (6 bases). V was cut by 6 bases and J by 5 bases, with 19 bases left in between. This CDR3 region has 14 residues. Germline CDR1 is DFQATT and CDR2 is SNEGSKA (reference sequence). CDR3 region: CSAVLAGWQETQYF. In DNA form, the CDR3 reads TGCAGTGCGGTTCTTGCGGGGTGGCAGGAGACCCAGTACTTC.

This clonotype was counted at least ten times. This chain connects TRBV12-3 or TRBV12-4 to TRBJ1-1, with 8 positions matching TRBD1. CDR3 length equals 13 residues. V trimming: 6 bases; J trimming: 7 bases; junction bases outside the gene matches: 7. CDR3 bases: TGTGCCAGCAGACAGGACAGGGCGGGTGAAGCTTTCTTT. The encoded protein is CASRQDRAGEAFF.

The rearrangement links TRBV6-2 or TRBV6-3 to TRBJ1-1; perhaps TRBD1 as D (6 bases). V was pared by 1 base and J by 0 bases, with 12 bases between. The CDR3 sequence is 16 residues long. Germline CDR1 and CDR2: MNHEY and SVGEGT. The CDR3 region has the DNA TGTGCCAGCAGTTACTGGGGGGCTGGGGTGAACACTGAAGCTTTCTTT. It specifies CASSYWGAGVNTEAFF.

There are a few counts of this clonotype. This chain links TRBV7-9 with TRBJ2-3; no firm D call. This CDR3 contains 14 residues. V dropped 7 bases and J dropped 1 base, with 12 bases sitting between them. CDR1 is SEHNR and CDR2 is FQNEAQ in the germline V gene (reference sequence). CDR3 loop: CASIPNLGTDTQYF. CDR3 sequence (DNA): TGTGCCAGCATCCCTAACTTAGGCACAGATACGCAGTATTTT. The variable domain in full, with the rest retrieved from reference TRBV7-9 and TRBJ2-3, is DTGVSQNPRHKITKRGQNVTFRCDPISEHNRLYWYRQTLGQGPEFLTYFQNEAQLEKSRLLSDRFSAERPKGSFSTLEIQRTEQGDSAMYLCASIPNLGTDTQYFGPGTRLTVL.

A few counts support this clonotype. The rearrangement joins TRBV4-1 to TRBJ1-3; D not certain. With 0 bases removed from V and 4 bases from J, the gap between germline ends came to 4 bases. The germline gives CDR1 MGHRA, CDR2 YSYEKL. This CDR3 contains 13 residues. The CDR3 loop reads CASSQDAGNTIYF. The CDR3 DNA is TGCGCCAGCAGCCAAGATGCCGGAAACACCATATATTTT.

This clonotype came up a few times. The J gene is TRBJ1-1, the V gene TRBV7-2; TRBD1 is a possible D gene (6 bases). From germline, CDR1 is SGHTA and CDR2 FQGNSA. The CDR3 is made up of 14 amino acids. V lost 7 bases and J 1 base, leaving 13 bases between the germline ends. The CDR3 loop reads CASTIRGGNTEAFF. DNA of the CDR3: TGTGCCAGCACCATCAGGGGAGGGAACACTGAAGCTTTCTTT.

The chain carries TRBV28 and TRBJ2-7, with 8 bases lining up with TRBD1. Germline V gene lookup returns CDR1 MDHEN and CDR2 SYDVKM. This CDR3 is built from 14 residues. V lost 6 bases, J lost 2 bases, and 6 bases stayed unmatched. CDR3 region: CASSRGDRPYEQYV. The CDR3 bases are TGTGCCAGCAGCCGAGGGGACAGGCCCTACGAGCAGTACGTC.

This clonotype was recorded many times. This CDR3 reads CASSVASGGPTTQYF. The CDR3, as DNA: TGTGCCAGCAGCGTAGCTAGCGGGGGCCCGACAACGCAGTATTTT. The V call is TRBV9, the J call TRBJ2-3; TRBD2 agrees at 10 bases. Germline-derived CDR1 and CDR2 are SGDLS and YYNGEE. With 0 bases clipped from V and 9 bases from J, the junction kept 7 bases outside the gene matches. The CDR3 loop spans 15 amino acids.

This clonotype was observed a single time. CDR3 coding DNA: TGCAGTGCTCCTGACCCGAGGCTGGACAGGGTGGTTCAGCCCCAGCATTTT. Translating it yields CSAPDPRLDRVVQPQHF. The chain combines TRBV20-1 with TRBJ1-5; 8 positions match TRBD1. The CDR3 is 17 residues long. The trim removed 5 bases at V and 6 bases at J, leaving 18 bases unmatched. Germline-derived CDR1 and CDR2 are DFQATT and SNEGSKA (reference sequence).

In its sample, this clonotype was seen many times. The rearrangement uses TRBV15 and TRBJ2-3, with unresolved D. The V gene's germline CDR1 is LNHNV and CDR2 YYDKDF (reference sequence). This CDR3 is built from 13 residues. The V and J ends lost 6 bases and 2 bases respectively, with 9 bases between them. CDR3: CATRRSPTDTQYF. As DNA, the CDR3 is TGTGCCACCAGGCGTAGCCCCACAGATACGCAGTATTTT.

In its sample, this clonotype was seen a few times. CDR3 region: CASSRTGTSNQPQHF. The CDR3 DNA reads TGCGCCAGCAGCCGGACCGGGACAAGCAATCAGCCCCAGCATTTT. The chain recombines TRBV5-1 with TRBJ1-5; D perhaps matches TRBD1 (6 bases). Germline CDR1 SGHRS, CDR2 YFSETQ. The CDR3 runs to 15 residues. V was cut by 4 bases and J by 1 base, with 12 bases left in between.

This clonotype was recorded a few times. The V gene is TRBV4-3, the J gene TRBJ2-3; no firm D call. Germline assignment: CDR1 LGHNA and CDR2 YSLEER. CDR3 size: 13 residues. V lost 4 bases to trimming and J lost 5 bases, with 10 bases between them. The CDR3 DNA reads as TGCGCCAGCAGCCGACAAAAGGGAGATACGCAGTATTTT. It is translated as CASSRQKGDTQYF.

This clonotype was picked up a small number of times. The gene calls are TRBV28 and TRBJ1-2; no clear D gene. There are 11 residues in the CDR3. Germline CDR1 reads MDHEN; CDR2 reads SYDVKM. Between the trimmed V and J ends, which lost 10 bases and 8 bases, there was a span of 14 bases. The CDR3: CATNQTLGYTF. DNA of the CDR3: TGTGCCACCAACCAGACCTTAGGCTACACCTTC.

The chain has TRBV5-8 and TRBJ2-1; 8 nucleotides agree with TRBD1. The CDR3 is 15 amino acids. Germline values: CDR1 SGHTS, CDR2 YDEGEE. Trimming took 2 bases from V and 7 from J; bases not matched to a gene: 8. This CDR3 is CASSLFQGALNEQFF. CDR3 nucleotides: TGTGCCAGCAGCTTATTCCAGGGGGCTCTAAATGAGCAGTTCTTC.

In regard to this clonotype: It may be a read error: a sequence one base away is much more abundant. The CDR3 is CASSATGGAFKSGGCTF. The CDR3 DNA sequence: TGTGCCAGTAGTGCTACAGGGGGCGCGTTTAAATCAGGTGGCTGCACCTTC. The chain combines TRBV19 with TRBJ1-2, with 9 bases matching TRBD1. The CDR3 runs to 17 residues. Germline V gene data show CDR1 as LNHDA and CDR2 as SQIVND (reference sequence).

Ten or more counts support this clonotype. The rearrangement links TRBV18 to TRBJ2-7; 9 bases align to TRBD1. The CDR3 sequence is 14 residues long. Germline V CDR1 and CDR2: KGHSH, LQKENI. V was clipped by 6 bases and J by 2 bases; unmatched bases: 5. The DNA for the CDR3 is TGTGCCAGCTCGCCGGGACAGGGCCCCTACGAGCAGTACTTC. Translated, it gives CASSPGQGPYEQYF.

The chain uses TRBV5-1 and TRBJ1-1; no clear D. CDR3 length equals 13 residues. The V and J ends lost 7 bases and 1 base respectively, with 11 bases between them. CDR1 and CDR2 (germline): SGHRS, YFSETQ. Here the CDR3 reads CASGVLRNTEAFF. The CDR3 nucleotides read TGCGCCAGCGGGGTGTTGCGGAACACTGAAGCTTTCTTT.

This clonotype was detected many times. The chain employs TRBV14 and TRBJ2-6; D remains unclear. The CDR3 covers 16 residues. CDR1 is SGHDN, CDR2 FVKESK, per germline. With 3 bases removed from V and 0 bases from J, the gap between germline ends came to 9 bases. The CDR3 here is CASSHLSASGANVLTF. Here the CDR3 DNA reads TGTGCCAGCAGCCATCTTTCCGCCTCTGGGGCCAACGTCCTGACTTTC.

In this sample, this clonotype turned up a few times. The chain combines TRBV24-1 with TRBJ1-2; a possible D gene is TRBD1 (6 bases). Germline V lookup: CDR1 KGHDR, CDR2 SFDVKD. There are 13 residues in the CDR3. V lost 5 bases, J lost 9 bases, and 15 bases lay in between. The CDR3 nucleotides are TGTGCCACCAGTGGTCTCCAGGGGCAGAGCTACACCTTC. Translation gives CATSGLQGQSYTF.

This clonotype has just a few counts. This chain connects TRBV27 to TRBJ2-2; the D gene is possibly TRBD1 (6 bases). Germline CDR1 reads MNHEY; CDR2 reads SMNVEV (reference sequence). This CDR3 has 16 amino acids. Between the trimmed V and J ends, which lost 3 bases and 7 bases, there was a span of 18 bases. DNA of the CDR3: TGTGCCAGCAGTTTCTCGCCAGGGGAAGGAGGCGGGGAGCTGTTTTTT. Amino acid sequence: CASSFSPGEGGGELFF.

The V call is TRBV5-1, the J call TRBJ1-2, with no clear D. The V gene lost 5 bases and the J gene lost 1 base, with 6 bases spanning the gap. The germline CDR1 and CDR2 sequences are SGHRS and YFSETQ. The CDR3 is 12 residues long. The CDR3 protein is CASRVDNYGYTF. CDR3 sequence (DNA): TGCGCCAGCAGAGTAGATAACTATGGCTACACCTTC.

This clonotype has ten or more counts. The rearrangement uses TRBV20-1 and TRBJ2-5, with 11 positions matching TRBD2. J lost 5 bases, V lost 5 bases, and 10 bases had no gene match. The germline V gene has CDR1 DFQATT and CDR2 SNEGSKA (reference sequence). The CDR3 contains 15 residues. The CDR3 is CSASLSGGARETQYF. In DNA form, the CDR3 reads TGCAGTGCTTCCCTTAGCGGGGGGGCCCGTGAGACCCAGTACTTC.

CDR3 amino acids: CASSLGSTPEAFF. DNA of the CDR3: TGCGCCAGCAGCTTGGGCTCGACCCCTGAAGCTTTCTTT. The chain joins TRBV5-1 to TRBJ1-1, with D uncertain. V was trimmed by 0 bases and J by 6 bases, leaving 9 bases between them. CDR3 size: 13 residues. In germline, CDR1 is SGHRS, CDR2 YFSETQ. The full variable domain, rest sourced from reference TRBV5-1 and TRBJ1-1, is KAGVTQTPRYLIKTRGQQVTLSCSPISGHRSVSWYQQTPGQGLQFLFEYFSETQRNKGNFPGRFSGRQFSNSRSEMNVSTLELGDSALYLCASSLGSTPEAFFGQGTRLTVV.